Listed below are T cell receptor beta chains from one sample, sequenced in a study of control samples from healthy donors and cancer patients. Some clones are missing from TCRdb's copy, which holds only in-frame ones; the method was immunoSEQ multiplex PCR. The data contain 150,000 to 200,000 clones, approximately 94% of them singletons. Sample: PBMCs. Receptor source: a man between 60 and 70 years old with colorectal cancer. The CDR3 runs from the conserved cysteine through the conserved F or W. D genes are given only for firm matches. Clone size is stated in some rows and not others, as once, few, many or a class when expanded.

d_call clone_size cdr3_length j_call v_call cdr3_nt cdr3_aa
TRBD1 - 16 TRBJ2-5 TRBV4-2 TGTGCCAGCAGCCCGGAAGGGACAGGAACTTTAGAGACCCAGTACTTC CASSPEGTGTLETQYF
- - 14 TRBJ1-1 TRBV18 TGTGCCAGCTCGCAACAGAAATATAACACTGAAGCTTTCTTT CASSQQKYNTEAFF
TRBD1 - 19 TRBJ1-2 TRBV19 TGTGCCAGTAGTAAACTTGGAGGACCGGGACAGGGAGGAAACTATGGCTACACCTTC CASSKLGGPGQGGNYGYTF
- - 14 TRBJ1-1 TRBV19 TGTGCCAGTAGTATGAGCAGAGGGGTCGCTGAAGCTTTCTTT CASSMSRGVAEAFF
- once 14 TRBJ2-7 TRBV7-8 TGTGCCAGCAGCTATAGACAGGTGACCTACGAGCAGTACTTC CASSYRQVTYEQYF
- once 15 TRBJ2-2 TRBV18 TGTGCCAGCTCTCCCGGGACGGAGAACACCGGGGAGCTGTTTTTT CASSPGTENTGELFF
- once 15 TRBJ2-5 TRBV9 TGTGCCAGCAGTAAGGGGGGAGGACCTGGGGAGACCCAGTACTTC CASSKGGGPGETQYF
- - 15 TRBJ2-3 TRBV9 TGTGCCAGCAGCGTAGAGGCTTCTAGCACAGATACGCAGTATTTT CASSVEASSTDTQYF
TRBD1 - 14 TRBJ1-6 TRBV5-1 TGCGCCAGCAGCACGGGACAGATGGCGTCACCCCTCCACTTT CASSTGQMASPLHF
- once 14 TRBJ1-2 TRBV5-4 TGTGCCAGCAGCTACACTGACAGGAACTATGGCTACACCTTC CASSYTDRNYGYTF
- - 11 TRBJ1-1 TRBV6-5 TGTGCCAGCAGTACCAGCGGGGACGCTTTCTTT CASSTSGDAFF
- - 13 TRBJ1-2 TRBV5-6 TGTGCCAGCAACCGGGGGAGTAGCGATGGCTACACCTTC CASNRGSSDGYTF
- - 14 TRBJ1-5 TRBV2 TGTGCCAGCAGTGTTGAGGTACCAAGTCAGCCCCAGCATTTT CASSVEVPSQPQHF
TRBD2 - 19 TRBJ2-4 TRBV4-1 TGCGCCAGCAGCCAGTCGCCAGCGGGGGCCGGCGGGGCCAAAAACATTCAGTACTTC CASSQSPAGAGGAKNIQYF
TRBD1 once 14 TRBJ2-5 TRBV24-1 TGTGCCACCAGTGTTGGGACAGGGGGAGAGACCCAGTACTTC CATSVGTGGETQYF
TRBD2 - 13 TRBJ2-4 TRBV10-3 TGTGCCATCGGAAGGGGCGCGGGGGACATTCAGTACTTC CAIGRGAGDIQYF
- - 13 TRBJ2-2 TRBV18 TGTGCCAGCTCGGTACCCTCCGGGGGGGAGCTGTTTTTT CASSVPSGGELFF
- - 13 TRBJ1-2 TRBV12-3/TRBV12-4 TGTGCCAGCAGTTTTTCTGGGGACTATGGCTACACCTTC CASSFSGDYGYTF
- - 15 TRBJ2-2 TRBV4-1 TGCGCCAGCAGCCAGGGCGATAGGGCCACCGGGGAGCTGTTTTTT CASSQGDRATGELFF
- - 15 TRBJ1-2 TRBV7-9 TGTGCCAGCAGCTCCCGTCGGGTTCCTATCTATGGCTACACCTTC CASSSRRVPIYGYTF
- - 15 TRBJ1-6 TRBV27 TGTGCCAGCAGTTTATCCTGGGAGGGGCGGTCACCCCTCCACTTT CASSLSWEGRSPLHF
TRBD1 few 14 TRBJ1-6 TRBV5-6 TGTGCCAGCAGTTTGCTGACAGGGAATTCACCCCTCCACTTT CASSLLTGNSPLHF
- - 14 TRBJ2-1 TRBV9 TGTGCCAGCAGCGCGACAGGTCTCTACAATGAGCAGTTCTTC CASSATGLYNEQFF
- - 13 TRBJ2-2 TRBV7-9 TGTGCCAGCAGCCCCAAAAGGTTAGGGGAGCTGTTTTTT CASSPKRLGELFF
- - 13 TRBJ1-5 TRBV4-2 TGTGCCAGCAGCCAAGATAGAGGACAGCCCCAGCATTTT CASSQDRGQPQHF
TRBD1 - 14 TRBJ2-7 TRBV11-2 TGTGCCAGCACCCCCGGGACAGGGACCTACGAGCAGTACTTC CASTPGTGTYEQYF
- - 13 TRBJ2-7 TRBV6-1 TGTGCCAGCAGTGAAGGACAGCATTACGAGCAGTACTTC CASSEGQHYEQYF
- - 14 TRBJ2-7 TRBV28 TGTGCCAGCAGATCCCCGGGGGGCGCCTACGAGCAGTACTTC CASRSPGGAYEQYF
- once 17 TRBJ2-5 TRBV10-3 TGTGCCATCAGTGAGTCGAAGGGGGGGGCGTACCAAGAGACCCAGTACTTC CAISESKGGAYQETQYF
- - 16 TRBJ2-7 TRBV21-1 TGTGCCAGCAGCAAAGTTGCAGGCCTCGAAACCGACGAGCAGTACTTC CASSKVAGLETDEQYF
- - 14 TRBJ2-1 TRBV29-1 TGCAGCGTTGAAGATCGTTACAGCGCTAATGAGCAGTTCTTC CSVEDRYSANEQFF
- - 13 TRBJ1-1 TRBV4-3 TGCGCCAGCAGCCAGGAGGAGAACACTGAAGCTTTCTTT CASSQEENTEAFF